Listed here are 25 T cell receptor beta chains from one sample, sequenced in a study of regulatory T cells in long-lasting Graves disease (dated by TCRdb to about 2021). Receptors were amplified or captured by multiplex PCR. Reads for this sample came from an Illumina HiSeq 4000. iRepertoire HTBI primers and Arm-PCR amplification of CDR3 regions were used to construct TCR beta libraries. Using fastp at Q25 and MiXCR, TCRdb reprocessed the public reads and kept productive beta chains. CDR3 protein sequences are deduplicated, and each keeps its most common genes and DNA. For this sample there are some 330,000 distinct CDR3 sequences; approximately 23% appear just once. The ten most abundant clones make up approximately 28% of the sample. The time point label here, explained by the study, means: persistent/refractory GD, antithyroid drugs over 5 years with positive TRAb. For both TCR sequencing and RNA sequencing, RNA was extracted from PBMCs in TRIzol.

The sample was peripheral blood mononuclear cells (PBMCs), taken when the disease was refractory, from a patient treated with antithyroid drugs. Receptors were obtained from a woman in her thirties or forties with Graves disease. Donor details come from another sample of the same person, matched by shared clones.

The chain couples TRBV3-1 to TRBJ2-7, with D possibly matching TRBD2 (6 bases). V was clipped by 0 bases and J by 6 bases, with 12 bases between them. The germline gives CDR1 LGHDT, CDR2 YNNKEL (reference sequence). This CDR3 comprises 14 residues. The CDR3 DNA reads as TGTGCCAGCAGCCAAGAGGCGGGATCGGGCGAGCAGTACTTC. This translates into CASSQEAGSGEQYF.

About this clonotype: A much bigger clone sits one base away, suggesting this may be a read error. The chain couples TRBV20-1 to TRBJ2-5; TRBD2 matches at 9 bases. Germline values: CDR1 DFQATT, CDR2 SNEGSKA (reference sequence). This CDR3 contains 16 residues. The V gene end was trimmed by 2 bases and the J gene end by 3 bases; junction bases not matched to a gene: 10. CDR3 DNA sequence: TGCAGTGCTAGACTGTCGGGACTAGCAGCCAAAGAGACCCAGTACTTC. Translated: CSARLSGLAAKETQYF.

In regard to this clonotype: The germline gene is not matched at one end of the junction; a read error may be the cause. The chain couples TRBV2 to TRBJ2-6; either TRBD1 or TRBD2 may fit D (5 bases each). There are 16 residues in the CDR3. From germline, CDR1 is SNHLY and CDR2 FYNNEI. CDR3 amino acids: CASTLLWGSGAKVLTF. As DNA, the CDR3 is TGTGCCAGCACCCTTCTATGGGGCTCCGGGGCCAAAGTCCTGACTTTC.

The chain's CDR3 is CASRDSWGGSYNEQFF. CDR3 nucleotide sequence: TGCGCCAGCAGGGACAGTTGGGGGGGCTCCTACAATGAGCAGTTCTTC. The V and J genes are TRBV10-2 and TRBJ2-1; weak D call: TRBD2 (7 bases). This CDR3 region has 16 residues. The ends were cut back, 6 bases at V and 0 bases at J, with 15 bases in the middle. Germline V gene data show CDR1 as WSHSY and CDR2 as SAAADI.

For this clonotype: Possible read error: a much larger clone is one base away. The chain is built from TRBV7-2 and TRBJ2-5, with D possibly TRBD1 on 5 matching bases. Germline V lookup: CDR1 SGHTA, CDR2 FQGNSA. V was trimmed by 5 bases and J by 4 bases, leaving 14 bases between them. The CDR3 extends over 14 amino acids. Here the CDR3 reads CASSPWAGPETQYF. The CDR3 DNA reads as TGTGCCAGCAGCCCCTGGGCAGGGCCAGAGACCCAGTACTTC.

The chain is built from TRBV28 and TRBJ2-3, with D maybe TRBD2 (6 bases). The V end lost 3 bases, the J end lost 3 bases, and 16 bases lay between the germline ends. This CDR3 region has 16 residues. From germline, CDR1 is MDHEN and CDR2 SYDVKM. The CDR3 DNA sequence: TGTGCCAGCAGTTTGACCCCGGGAGCAAGGACAGATACGCAGTATTTT. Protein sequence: CASSLTPGARTDTQYF.

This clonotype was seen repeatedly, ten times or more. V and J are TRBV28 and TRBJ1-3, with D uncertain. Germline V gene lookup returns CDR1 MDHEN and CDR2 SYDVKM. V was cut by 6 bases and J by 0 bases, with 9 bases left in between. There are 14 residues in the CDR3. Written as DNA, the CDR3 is TGTGCCAGCAGCCACCTACCCTCTGGAAACACCATATATTTT. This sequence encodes CASSHLPSGNTIYF.

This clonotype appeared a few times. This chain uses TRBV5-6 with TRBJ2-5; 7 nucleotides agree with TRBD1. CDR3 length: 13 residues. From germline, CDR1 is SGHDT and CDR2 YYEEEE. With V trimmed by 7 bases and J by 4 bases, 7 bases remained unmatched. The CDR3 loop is CASGRQGGETQYF. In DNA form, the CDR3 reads TGTGCCAGCGGCAGACAGGGCGGAGAGACCCAGTACTTC.

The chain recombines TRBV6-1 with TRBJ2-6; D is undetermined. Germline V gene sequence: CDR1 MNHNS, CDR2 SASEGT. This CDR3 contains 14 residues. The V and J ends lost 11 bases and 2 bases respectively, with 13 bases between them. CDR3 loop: CALGPPPGANVLTF. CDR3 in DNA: TGTGCCCTAGGACCTCCCCCTGGGGCCAACGTCCTGACTTTC.

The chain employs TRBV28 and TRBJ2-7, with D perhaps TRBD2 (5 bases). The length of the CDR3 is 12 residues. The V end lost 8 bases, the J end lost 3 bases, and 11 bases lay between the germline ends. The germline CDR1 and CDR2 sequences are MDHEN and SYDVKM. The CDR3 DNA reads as TGTGCCAGCGGGAGTTGGGGCTACGAGCAGTACTTC. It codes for CASGSWGYEQYF. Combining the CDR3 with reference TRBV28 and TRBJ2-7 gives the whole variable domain DVKVTQSSRYLVKRTGEKVFLECVQDMDHENMFWYRQDPGLGLRLIYFSYDVKMKEKGDIPEGYSVSREKKERFSLILESASTNQTSMYLCASGSWGYEQYFGPGTRLTVT.

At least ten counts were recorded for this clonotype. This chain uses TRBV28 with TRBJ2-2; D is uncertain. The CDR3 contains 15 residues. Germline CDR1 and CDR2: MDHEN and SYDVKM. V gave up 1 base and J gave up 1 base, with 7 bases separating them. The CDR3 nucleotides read TGTGCCAGCAGTTTATCTAGAAGGAACACCGGGGAGCTGTTTTTT. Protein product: CASSLSRRNTGELFF.

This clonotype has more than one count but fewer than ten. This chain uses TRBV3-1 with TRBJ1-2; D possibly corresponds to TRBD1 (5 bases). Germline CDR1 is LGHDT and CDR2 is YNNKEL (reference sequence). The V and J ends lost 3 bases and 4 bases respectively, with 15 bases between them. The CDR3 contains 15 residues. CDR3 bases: TGTGCCAGCAGCCACCCTTCAAGGGGAGCCTATGGCTACACCTTC. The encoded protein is CASSHPSRGAYGYTF.

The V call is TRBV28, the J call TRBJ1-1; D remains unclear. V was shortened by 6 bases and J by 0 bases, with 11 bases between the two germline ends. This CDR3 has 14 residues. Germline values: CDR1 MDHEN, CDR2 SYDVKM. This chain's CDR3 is CASSRPPLNTEAFF. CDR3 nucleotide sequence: TGTGCCAGCAGCCGACCCCCTTTGAACACTGAAGCTTTCTTT.

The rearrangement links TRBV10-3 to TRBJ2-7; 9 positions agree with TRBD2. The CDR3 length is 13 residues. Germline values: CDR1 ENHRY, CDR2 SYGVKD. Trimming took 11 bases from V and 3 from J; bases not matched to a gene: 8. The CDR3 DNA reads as TGTGCCGTTAGCGGGAGCGATGGCTACGAGCAGTACTTC. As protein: CAVSGSDGYEQYF.

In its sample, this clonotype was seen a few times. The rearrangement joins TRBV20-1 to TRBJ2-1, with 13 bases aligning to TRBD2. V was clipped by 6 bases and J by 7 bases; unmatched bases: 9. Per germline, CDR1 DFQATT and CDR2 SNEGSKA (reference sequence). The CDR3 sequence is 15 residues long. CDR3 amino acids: CSASSGLAGANEQFF. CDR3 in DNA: TGCAGTGCAAGCTCAGGACTAGCGGGAGCGAATGAGCAGTTCTTC.

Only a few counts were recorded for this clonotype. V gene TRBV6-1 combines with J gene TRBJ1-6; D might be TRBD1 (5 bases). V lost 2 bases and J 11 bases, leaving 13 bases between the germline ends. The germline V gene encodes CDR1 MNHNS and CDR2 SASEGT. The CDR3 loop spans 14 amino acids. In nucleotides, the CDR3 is TGTGCCAGCAGTGAATCTTGGGACGGCACACCCCTCCACTTT. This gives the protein CASSESWDGTPLHF.

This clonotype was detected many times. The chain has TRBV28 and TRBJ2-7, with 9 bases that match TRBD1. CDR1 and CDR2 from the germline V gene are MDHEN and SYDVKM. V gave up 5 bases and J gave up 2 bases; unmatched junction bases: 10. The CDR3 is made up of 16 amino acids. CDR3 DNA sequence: TGTGCCAGCAGTCTCTCGGGACAGGGTGGCGCCTACGAGCAGTACTTC. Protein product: CASSLSGQGGAYEQYF.

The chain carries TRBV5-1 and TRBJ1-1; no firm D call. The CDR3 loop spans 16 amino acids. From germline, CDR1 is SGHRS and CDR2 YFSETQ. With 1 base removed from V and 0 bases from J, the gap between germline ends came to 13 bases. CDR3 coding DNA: TGCGCCAGCAGCTTGACGAGCCTTAGTTTGAACACTGAAGCTTTCTTT. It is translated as CASSLTSLSLNTEAFF.

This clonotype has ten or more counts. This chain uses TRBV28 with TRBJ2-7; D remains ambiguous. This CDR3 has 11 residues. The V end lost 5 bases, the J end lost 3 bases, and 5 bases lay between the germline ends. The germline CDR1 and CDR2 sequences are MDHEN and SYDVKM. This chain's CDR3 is CASSHYYEQYF. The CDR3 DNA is TGTGCCAGCAGTCACTACTACGAGCAGTACTTC.

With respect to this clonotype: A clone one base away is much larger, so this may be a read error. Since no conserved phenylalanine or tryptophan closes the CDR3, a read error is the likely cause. The CDR3 DNA sequence: TGTGCCAGCAGGGCCAAAAGGAGTACTAACTATGGCTACACCCTC. Its translation is CASRAKRSTNYGYTL. The chain carries TRBV6-1 and TRBJ1-2; D is undetermined. The germline V and J ends were trimmed by 6 bases and 0 bases, with 14 bases remaining between them. This CDR3 is 15 amino acids long. Germline V gene sequence: CDR1 MNHNS, CDR2 SASEGT.

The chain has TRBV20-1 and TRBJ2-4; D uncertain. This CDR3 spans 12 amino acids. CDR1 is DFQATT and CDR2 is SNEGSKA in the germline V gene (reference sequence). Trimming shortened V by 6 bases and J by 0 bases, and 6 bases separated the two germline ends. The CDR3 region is CSAPLAKNIQYF. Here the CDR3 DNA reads TGCAGTGCCCCGCTAGCCAAAAACATTCAGTACTTC.

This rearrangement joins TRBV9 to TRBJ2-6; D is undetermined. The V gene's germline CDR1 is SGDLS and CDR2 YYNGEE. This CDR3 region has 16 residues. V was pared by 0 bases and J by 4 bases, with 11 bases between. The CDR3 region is CASSVGPSPGANVLTF. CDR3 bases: TGTGCCAGCAGCGTAGGTCCCAGCCCGGGGGCCAACGTCCTGACTTTC.

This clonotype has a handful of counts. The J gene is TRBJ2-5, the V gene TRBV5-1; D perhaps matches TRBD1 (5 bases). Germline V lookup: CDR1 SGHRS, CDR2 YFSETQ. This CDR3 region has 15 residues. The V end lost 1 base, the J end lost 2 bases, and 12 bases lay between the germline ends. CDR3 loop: CASSLFPGQQETQYF. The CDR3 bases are TGCGCCAGCAGCTTGTTCCCTGGACAACAAGAGACCCAGTACTTC. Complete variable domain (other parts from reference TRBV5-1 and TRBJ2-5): KAGVTQTPRYLIKTRGQQVTLSCSPISGHRSVSWYQQTPGQGLQFLFEYFSETQRNKGNFPGRFSGRQFSNSRSEMNVSTLELGDSALYLCASSLFPGQQETQYFGPGTRLLVL.

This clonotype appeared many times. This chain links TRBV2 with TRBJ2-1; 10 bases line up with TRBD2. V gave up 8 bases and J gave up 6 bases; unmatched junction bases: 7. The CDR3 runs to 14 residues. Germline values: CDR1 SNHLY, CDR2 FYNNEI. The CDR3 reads CASERASGSNEQFF. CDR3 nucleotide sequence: TGTGCCAGCGAAAGGGCTAGCGGGAGCAATGAGCAGTTCTTC.

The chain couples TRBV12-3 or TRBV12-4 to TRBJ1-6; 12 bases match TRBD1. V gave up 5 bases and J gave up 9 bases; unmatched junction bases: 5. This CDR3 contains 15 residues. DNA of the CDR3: TGTGCCAGCAGTCCCCGGGACAGGGGGCTTTCACCCCTCCACTTT. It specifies CASSPRDRGLSPLHF.